One and the same sample provided the 27 T cell receptor beta chains below, sequenced in a study of blood T cells in healthy people across ages. The second PCR ran roughly 6 to 11 cycles with a sample-barcoded 5' primer and J-beta primers. Each CDR3 protein is one row after TCRdb ran MiXCR on the 5' RACE reads. The sample shows about 1.7 million distinct CDR3 sequences, roughly 28% of them seen only once. The specimen was blood. These receptors all come from a woman in her 30s in good health.

Details on this clonotype: Given a much more abundant clone one base away, this may be a read error. The gene calls are TRBV7-2 and TRBJ1-1; perhaps TRBD1 as D (5 bases). The V gene lost 0 bases and the J gene lost 5 bases, with 10 bases spanning the gap. This CDR3 is 14 amino acids long. Germline CDR1 and CDR2: SGHTA and FQGNSA. CDR3 protein: CTSSLARPGTEAFF. The CDR3 nucleotides read TGTACCAGCAGCTTAGCGCGCCCAGGGACTGAAGCTTTCTTT. Based on the CDR3 plus reference TRBV7-2 and TRBJ1-1, the full variable domain is GAGVSQSPSNKVTEKGKDVELRCDPISGHTALYWYRQSLGQGLEFLIYFQGNSAPDKSGLPSDRFSAERTGGSVSTLTIQRTQQEDSAVYLCTSSLARPGTEAFFGQGTRLTVV.

V usage is TRBV5-1 and J usage is TRBJ2-3, with 13 bases that match TRBD2. CDR1 is SGHRS and CDR2 is YFSETQ in the germline V gene. V trimming: 4 bases; J trimming: 0 bases; junction bases outside the gene matches: 5. This CDR3 contains 17 residues. CDR3 nucleotides: TGCGCCAGCAGCCGGGGGACTAGCGGGGCTAGCACAGATACGCAGTATTTT. It encodes CASSRGTSGASTDTQYF.

This chain links TRBV20-1 with TRBJ1-2, with TRBD1 matching over 9 bases. V trimming: 6 bases; J trimming: 1 base; junction bases outside the gene matches: 3. The CDR3 is 13 amino acids. The germline CDR1 and CDR2 sequences are DFQATT and SNEGSKA (reference sequence). CDR3 loop: CSATGGGNYGYTF. The CDR3 region has the DNA TGCAGTGCAACAGGGGGCGGTAACTATGGCTACACCTTC.

The V call is TRBV7-7, the J call TRBJ2-1, with D maybe TRBD1 (6 bases). This CDR3 has 14 amino acids. The germline V and J ends were trimmed by 5 bases and 7 bases, with 15 bases remaining between them. Germline V lookup: CDR1 SSHAT, CDR2 FNYEAQ (reference sequence). Written as DNA, the CDR3 is TGTGCCAGCAGCCCCGGACAGAGGGCAAATGAGCAGTTCTTC. Its protein is CASSPGQRANEQFF.

This sequence joins TRBV28 and TRBJ2-7; 8 bases agree with TRBD2. TRBJ2-5 explains the end of the DNA better; the J call may be wrong. The CDR3 length is 13 residues. The V gene's germline CDR1 is MDHEN and CDR2 SYDVKM. The CDR3 DNA sequence: TGTGCCAGCAGTTTCCCGGGACTAGGGACCCAGTACTTC. This encodes CASSFPGLGTQYF.

This clonotype was seen only a few times. The rearrangement links TRBV5-1 to TRBJ2-3, with 9 nucleotides matching TRBD2. After removal of 5 bases from V and 3 bases from J, the junction contained 7 bases not matched to a gene. Germline V gives CDR1 SGHRS, CDR2 YFSETQ. This CDR3 is built from 15 residues. Here the CDR3 DNA reads TGCGCCAGCAGTCGGGCGGGGGGGTATACAGATACGCAGTATTTT. Translating gives CASSRAGGYTDTQYF. The full variable domain, with the rest looked up from reference TRBV5-1 and TRBJ2-3, is KAGVTQTPRYLIKTRGQQVTLSCSPISGHRSVSWYQQTPGQGLQFLFEYFSETQRNKGNFPGRFSGRQFSNSRSEMNVSTLELGDSALYLCASSRAGGYTDTQYFGPGTRLTVL.

This clonotype was counted only a few times. The rearrangement joins TRBV6-5 to TRBJ1-2; tentative D call: TRBD1 (5 bases). Trimming stripped 2 bases from V and 7 bases from J, with 11 bases between. The germline V gene has CDR1 MNHEY and CDR2 SVGAGI. The CDR3 spans 13 residues. The CDR3 DNA is TGTGCCAGCAGTTACGCCAGGGTGGGTGGCTACACCTTC. It specifies CASSYARVGGYTF.

The CDR3 loop is CASSQGAGTDNSPLHF. The CDR3 nucleotides are TGCGCCAGCAGCCAAGGTGCGGGGACAGACAATTCACCCCTCCACTTT. This chain uses TRBV5-1 with TRBJ1-6; 7 nucleotides match TRBD1. The CDR3 runs 16 residues. Trimming took 4 bases from V and 7 from J; bases not matched to a gene: 11. Germline V gives CDR1 SGHRS, CDR2 YFSETQ.

The CDR3 bases are TGCGCCAGCAGCCAAGATCCCCCGGCAGGGGGAGTTGCCGGGGAGCTGTTTTTT. Protein: CASSQDPPAGGVAGELFF. This chain links TRBV4-3 with TRBJ2-2; 7 positions agree with TRBD1. Germline lookup yields CDR1 LGHNA and CDR2 YSLEER. The junction had 13 bases not matched to a gene; V was cut back by 0 bases and J by 6 bases. The CDR3 runs 18 residues.

V and J are TRBV5-5 and TRBJ2-2; D is possibly TRBD2 (6 bases). This CDR3 spans 16 amino acids. Germline CDR1 SGHKS, CDR2 YYEKEE (reference sequence). Trimming pared 1 base from V and 3 bases from J, leaving 13 bases between. This CDR3 is CASSLHGRGYTGELFF. The CDR3, as DNA: TGTGCCAGCAGCTTGCACGGGAGAGGGTACACCGGGGAGCTGTTTTTT.

With respect to this clonotype: This may arise from a read error, as a much more abundant clone is one base away. The chain has TRBV12-3 or TRBV12-4 and TRBJ2-4; D might be TRBD1 (6 bases). The end of the DNA aligns better with TRBJ2-7, so the J call may be wrong. The CDR3 extends over 15 amino acids. In DNA, the CDR3 is TGTGCCAGCAGTCATGTACAGGGTGGTTACTACGAGCAGTACTTC. Amino acid sequence: CASSHVQGGYYEQYF.

This clonotype was counted a few times. The CDR3 loop reads CSVGRGFEDTQYF. CDR3 in DNA: TGCAGCGTTGGCCGGGGGTTTGAAGATACGCAGTATTTT. J is TRBJ2-3 and V is TRBV29-1; TRBD2 might be the D (6 bases). V was cut by 4 bases and J by 5 bases, with 13 bases left in between. This CDR3 contains 13 residues. From germline, CDR1 is SQVTM and CDR2 ANQGSEA.

This clonotype was detected a few times. This chain joins TRBV16 and TRBJ1-5; D unclear. The V end lost 3 bases, the J end lost 11 bases, and 8 bases lay between the germline ends. The CDR3 runs 11 residues. In germline, CDR1 is KGHSY, CDR2 FQNENV. DNA for the CDR3: TGTGCCAGCAGCCAGTCCGACGCCCAGCATTTT. Its translation: CASSQSDAQHF.

This clonotype was seen repeatedly, ten times or more. The chain couples TRBV29-1 to TRBJ1-2, with unresolved D. The CDR3 sequence is 12 residues long. V was trimmed by 3 bases and J by 4 bases, leaving 9 bases between them. Germline lookup yields CDR1 SQVTM and CDR2 ANQGSEA. CDR3: CSVDPTTYGYTF. Written as DNA, the CDR3 is TGCAGCGTTGATCCGACTACCTATGGCTACACCTTC.

This clonotype occurred many times. V and J are TRBV7-3 and TRBJ2-5; D perhaps matches TRBD1 (6 bases). Germline lookup yields CDR1 SGHTA and CDR2 FQGTGA. CDR3 size: 16 residues. V was trimmed by 5 bases and J by 5 bases, leaving 21 bases between them. In DNA, the CDR3 is TGTGCCAGCAGCCCCTTCTTACCGGGACAAAGGGAGACCCAGTACTTC. This codes for CASSPFLPGQRETQYF.

CDR3 in amino acids: CASSLAPGGPYGYTF. In DNA, the CDR3 is TGTGCCAGCAGTTTAGCGCCTGGGGGGCCCTATGGCTACACCTTC. This chain connects TRBV12-3 or TRBV12-4 to TRBJ1-2, with a weak D call TRBD1 (6 bases). The CDR3 spans 15 residues. Trimming cost V 0 bases and J 4 bases, with 12 bases left between them.

Notes on this clonotype: A clone one base away is much larger, so this may be a read error. The gene calls are TRBV29-1 and TRBJ2-1; 11 bases map to TRBD2. V lost 6 bases to trimming and J lost 6 bases; unmatched junction nucleotides: 7. The CDR3 loop spans 14 amino acids. Germline assignment: CDR1 SQVTM and CDR2 ANQGSEA. DNA for the CDR3: TGCAGCGTGTCCCTAGCGGGGGGTTGCAATGAGCAGTTCTTC. Amino acid sequence: CSVSLAGGCNEQFF.

This clonotype was seen more than once but under ten times. A read error may produce the germline difference seen at one junction end. This chain uses TRBV20-1 with TRBJ1-1; the D gene is possibly TRBD1 (6 bases). Germline V CDR1 and CDR2: DFQATT, SNEGSKA (reference sequence). CDR3 length: 15 amino acids. CDR3 nucleotide sequence: TGTAGTGCTAGAGGGGGGTTAGGACCGAACACTGAAGCTTTCTTT. This codes for CSARGGLGPNTEAFF.

This clonotype was detected only a few times. This chain connects TRBV2 to TRBJ2-7, with D perhaps TRBD1 (7 bases). The CDR3 spans 13 residues. In germline, CDR1 is SNHLY, CDR2 FYNNEI. Trimming removed 8 bases at V and 6 bases at J, with 17 bases between. CDR3 in DNA: TGTGCCAGCCGTCGGTCAGGGGGGTCCGAGCAGTACTTC. The encoded protein is CASRRSGGSEQYF.

This clonotype was found a few times. The chain couples TRBV6-6 to TRBJ1-5; TRBD1 might be the D (5 bases). Germline loops: CDR1 MNHNY, CDR2 SVGAGI (reference sequence). V lost 5 bases, J lost 8 bases, and 10 bases lay in between. This CDR3 is 12 amino acids long. In nucleotides, the CDR3 is TGTGCCAGCAGTGTAGAGGGGAAGCCCCAGCATTTT. Protein: CASSVEGKPQHF.

This clonotype was seen ten or more times. The V call is TRBV5-6, the J call TRBJ2-1, with D perhaps matching TRBD2 (6 bases). Germline V gene lookup returns CDR1 SGHDT and CDR2 YYEEEE. The V end was cut by 2 bases, the J end by 4 bases, with 13 bases between. The CDR3 is 15 amino acids. CDR3 loop: CASSFGDSGYNEQFF. Written as DNA, the CDR3 is TGTGCCAGCAGCTTTGGGGATAGCGGATACAATGAGCAGTTCTTC. The full variable domain, completed using reference TRBV5-6 and TRBJ2-1, is DAGVTQSPTHLIKTRGQQVTLRCSPKSGHDTVSWYQQALGQGPQFIFQYYEEEERQRGNFPDRFSGHQFPNYSSELNVNALLLGDSALYLCASSFGDSGYNEQFFGPGTRLTVL.

In the case of this clonotype: A read error may be the cause here, since a much bigger clone is one base away. The conserved final phenylalanine or tryptophan is absent from the CDR3, which likely points to a read error. The genes are TRBV6-5 and TRBJ1-4, with D unclear. Per the germline V gene, CDR1 is MNHEY and CDR2 is SVGAGI. Deletions cut 8 bases from V and 7 bases from J, with 8 bases between. CDR3 length: 11 residues. DNA of the CDR3: TGTGCCAGCGGAAATGGTGAAAAACTGTTTTTG. This sequence encodes CASGNGEKLFL.

The rearrangement uses TRBV12-3 or TRBV12-4 and TRBJ1-4; D perhaps matches TRBD1 (6 bases). Trimming cost V 7 bases and J 10 bases, with 16 bases left between them. The CDR3 runs 13 residues. The CDR3 here is CASTLKGGGKLFF. In DNA, the CDR3 is TGTGCCAGCACCCTAAAGGGGGGAGGAAAACTGTTTTTT.

The chain couples TRBV20-1 to TRBJ2-7; D might be TRBD2 (7 bases). This CDR3 is built from 16 residues. V lost 1 base to trimming and J lost 3 bases, with 19 bases between them. The germline V gene encodes CDR1 DFQATT and CDR2 SNEGSKA (reference sequence). CDR3 DNA sequence: TGCAGTGCTAGAGGGGTGGCGGGGGCGTCCGGCTACGAGCAGTACTTC. Translation gives CSARGVAGASGYEQYF.

This clonotype was seen ten or more times. The rearrangement joins TRBV7-9 to TRBJ2-1, with 11 positions matching TRBD2. J was trimmed by 3 bases and V by 5 bases; bases with no gene match: 6. The CDR3 runs 16 residues. Germline V gene sequence: CDR1 SEHNR, CDR2 FQNEAQ (reference sequence). This CDR3 is CASSPIGTSGYNEQFF. DNA of the CDR3: TGTGCCAGCAGCCCGATCGGGACTAGCGGCTACAATGAGCAGTTCTTC.

This chain links TRBV7-8 with TRBJ2-3, with 9 bases fitting TRBD2. With 8 bases clipped from V and 3 bases from J, the junction kept 6 bases outside the gene matches. Germline lookup yields CDR1 SGHVS and CDR2 FQNEAQ. The length of the CDR3 is 14 residues. DNA of the CDR3: TGTGCCAGCCAGCGGGAGGCATATACAGATACGCAGTATTTT. This sequence encodes CASQREAYTDTQYF.

This clonotype was counted between two and nine times. The gene calls are TRBV5-1 and TRBJ2-3, with D possibly being TRBD2 (6 bases). Trimming pared 1 base from V and 4 bases from J, leaving 10 bases between. Germline CDR1 is SGHRS and CDR2 is YFSETQ. The CDR3 loop spans 14 amino acids. As DNA, the CDR3 is TGCGCCAGCAGCTTGAGGCGGGGATCAGATACGCAGTATTTT. Translation gives CASSLRRGSDTQYF.